This T cell receptor beta chain stems from a study of blood T cell repertoires in COVID-19 (dated by TCRdb to about 2020). Broadly, across the study: Collaborator samples came from the United States, Italy and Spain and covered acute and convalescent phases of COVID-19. The repertoires were released in a freely available public database meant as a resource for research on the immune response to SARS-CoV-2. Samples were obtained from the ongoing ImmuneRACE study (first 160 participants) and from over 1,000 subjects provided by 6 global collaborators. The prospective study material was composed of cDNA or gDNA derived from T cells, B-cell-depleted T cells, or PBMCs. Where available, HLA class I and class II types were obtained from metadata supplied by the sample provider rather than from assay-based typing. Sample metadata almost always included a de-identified subject ID, COVID-19 status, age in years and sex. The dataset comprised deeply sampled blood TCRbeta repertoires from subjects exposed to, actively infected with, or recovered from COVID-19. Findings and caveats that apply to the study as a whole: The quantity of clinical and demographic metadata differed by source and by participant and was supplied without curation.

The immunoSEQ Assay, a bias-controlled multiplex PCR, was used to amplify TCRbeta CDR3 regions from genomic DNA. Processing in the source paper ran as follows. Nucleated cell counts per sample were estimated from amplification of reference gene primers within the assay. To quantify the absolute abundance of each unique TCRbeta CDR3 rearrangement, sequence reads were collapsed and filtered. For each sample, productive Simpson clonality was calculated as the square root of Simpson's diversity index over productive rearrangements. Not all clones reach the TCRdb copy of this immuneACCESS table, which keeps in-frame sequences only. Checked studies attribute under half of the gap to unresolved V genes and leave the rest unexplained. That table supplies the V and J calls and clone size; D and trimming were determined from the DNA. The sample table lists some 87,000 clones, more than 60% of them with a count of one. The biggest ten clones account for less than 20% of the sample.

Collaborating institutions collected whole blood in K2EDTA tubes following their own protocols. For TCRbeta analysis, collaborators shipped samples as frozen whole blood, isolated PBMCs, or DNA extracted from either of those sample types. On this clone: This clone's antigen is unknown. At one of its ends the junction is not consistent with the germline gene, which may arise from a read error.

The clonotype originates from a woman of 80 years or more with active or convalescent COVID-19. Sequencing was performed on peripheral blood.

The DNA sequence is as follows: TGTGCCAGCAGCTTGGGGACTAGCGGAATTTATGTCTTC. Translation gives CASSLGTSGIYVF. The chain uses TRBV7-9 and TRBJ2-1, with 11 junctional bases fitting TRBD2. Inclusive of the bounding cysteine and phenylalanine, the CDR3 is 13 residues long. CDR3 DNA only is kept here, 39 bases in frame from base 1. Per the germline V gene (reference sequence), SEHNR is the CDR1 and FQNEAQ is the CDR2. The CDR3 plus the reference TRBV7-9 and TRBJ2-1 genes for the other parts give the full variable domain: DTGVSQNPRHKITKRGQNVTFRCDPISEHNRLYWYRQTLGQGPEFLTYFQNEAQLEKSRLLSDRFSAERPKGSFSTLEIQRTEQGDSAMYLCASSLGTSGIYVFGPGTRLTVL.